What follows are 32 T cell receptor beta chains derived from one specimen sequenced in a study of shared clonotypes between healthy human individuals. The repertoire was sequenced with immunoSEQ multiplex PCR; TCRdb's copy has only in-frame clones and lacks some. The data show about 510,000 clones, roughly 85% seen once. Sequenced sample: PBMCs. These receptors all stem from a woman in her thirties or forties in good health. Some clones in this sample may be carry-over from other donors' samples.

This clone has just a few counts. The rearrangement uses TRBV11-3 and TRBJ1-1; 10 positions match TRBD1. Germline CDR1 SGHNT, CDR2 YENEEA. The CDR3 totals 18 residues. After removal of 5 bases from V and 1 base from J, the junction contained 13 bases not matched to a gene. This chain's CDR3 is CASSHPPRDRGKNTEAFF. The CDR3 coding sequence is TGTGCCAGCAGCCACCCCCCCCGGGACAGGGGAAAGAACACTGAAGCTTTCTTT.

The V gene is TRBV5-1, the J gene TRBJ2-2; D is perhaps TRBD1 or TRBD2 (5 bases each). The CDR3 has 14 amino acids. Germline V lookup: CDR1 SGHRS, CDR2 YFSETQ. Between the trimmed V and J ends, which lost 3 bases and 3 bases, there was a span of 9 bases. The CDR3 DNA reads TGCGCCAGCAGCTGGGAGACAGACACCGGGGAGCTGTTTTTT. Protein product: CASSWETDTGELFF. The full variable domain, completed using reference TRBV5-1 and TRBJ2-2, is KAGVTQTPRYLIKTRGQQVTLSCSPISGHRSVSWYQQTPGQGLQFLFEYFSETQRNKGNFPGRFSGRQFSNSRSEMNVSTLELGDSALYLCASSWETDTGELFFGEGSRLTVL.

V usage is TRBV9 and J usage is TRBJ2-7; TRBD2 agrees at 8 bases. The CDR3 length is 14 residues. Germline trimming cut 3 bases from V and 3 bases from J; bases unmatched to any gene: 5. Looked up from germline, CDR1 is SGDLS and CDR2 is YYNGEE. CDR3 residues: CASSETGTSYEQYF. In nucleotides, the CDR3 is TGTGCCAGCAGCGAAACCGGGACTAGCTACGAGCAGTACTTC.

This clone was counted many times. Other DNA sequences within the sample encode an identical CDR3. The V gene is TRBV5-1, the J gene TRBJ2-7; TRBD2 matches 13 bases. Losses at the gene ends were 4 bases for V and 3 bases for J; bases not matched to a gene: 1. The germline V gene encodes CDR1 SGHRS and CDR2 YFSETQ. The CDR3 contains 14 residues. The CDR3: CASSRTSGSYEQYF. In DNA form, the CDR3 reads TGCGCCAGCAGCCGGACTAGCGGGAGCTACGAGCAGTACTTC. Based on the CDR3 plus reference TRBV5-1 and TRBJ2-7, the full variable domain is KAGVTQTPRYLIKTRGQQVTLSCSPISGHRSVSWYQQTPGQGLQFLFEYFSETQRNKGNFPGRFSGRQFSNSRSEMNVSTLELGDSALYLCASSRTSGSYEQYFGPGTRLTVT.

The CDR3 DNA is TGTGCCAGCAGCTTACGGGACTTCCAGCGGGGTGGTACGCAGTATTTT. It codes for CASSLRDFQRGGTQYF. V usage is TRBV13 and J usage is TRBJ2-3; TRBD2 matches at 7 bases. The CDR3 is 16 residues long. Germline assignment: CDR1 PRHDT and CDR2 FYEKMQ (reference sequence). The junction had 13 bases not matched to a gene; V was cut back by 2 bases and J by 8 bases.

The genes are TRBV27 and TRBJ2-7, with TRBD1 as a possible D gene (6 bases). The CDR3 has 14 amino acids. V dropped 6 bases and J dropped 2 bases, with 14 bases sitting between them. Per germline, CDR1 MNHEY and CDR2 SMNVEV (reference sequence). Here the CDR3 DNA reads TGTGCCAGCAGGACCCGGGACAATACCTACGAGCAGTACTTC. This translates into CASRTRDNTYEQYF.

CDR3 loop: CASSQDWGPYFYYEQYF. The CDR3 DNA sequence: TGCGCCAGCAGCCAAGATTGGGGCCCGTACTTCTACTACGAGCAGTACTTC. This chain uses TRBV4-3 with TRBJ2-7; possibly TRBD1 for D (5 bases). V gave up 0 bases and J gave up 3 bases, with 18 bases separating them. CDR1 is LGHNA, CDR2 YSLEER, per germline. The CDR3 totals 17 residues.

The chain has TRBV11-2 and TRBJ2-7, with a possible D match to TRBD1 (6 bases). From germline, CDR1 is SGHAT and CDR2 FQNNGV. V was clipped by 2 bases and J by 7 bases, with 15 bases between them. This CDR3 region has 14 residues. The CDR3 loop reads CASSLNRELKEQYF. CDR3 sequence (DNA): TGTGCCAGCAGCTTAAACAGGGAACTCAAGGAGCAGTACTTC.

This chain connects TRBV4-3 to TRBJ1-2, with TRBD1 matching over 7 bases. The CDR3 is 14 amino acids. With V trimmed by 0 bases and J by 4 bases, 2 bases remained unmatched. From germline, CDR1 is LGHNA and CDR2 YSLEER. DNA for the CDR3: TGCGCCAGCAGCCAAGAGTGGACAGGCTATGGCTACACCTTC. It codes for CASSQEWTGYGYTF.

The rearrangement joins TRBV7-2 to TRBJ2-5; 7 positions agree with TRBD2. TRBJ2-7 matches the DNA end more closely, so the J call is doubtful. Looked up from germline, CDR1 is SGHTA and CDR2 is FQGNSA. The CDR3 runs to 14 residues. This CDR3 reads CASSFGLGSYEQYF. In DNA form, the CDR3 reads TGTGCCAGCAGCTTCGGACTAGGCTCATACGAGCAGTACTTC.

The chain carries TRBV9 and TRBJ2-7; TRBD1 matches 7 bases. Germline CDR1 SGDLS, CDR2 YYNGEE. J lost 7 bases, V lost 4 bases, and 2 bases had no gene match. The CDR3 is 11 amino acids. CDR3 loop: CASSLQGEQYF. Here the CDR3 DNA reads TGTGCCAGCAGCCTACAGGGGGAGCAGTACTTC.

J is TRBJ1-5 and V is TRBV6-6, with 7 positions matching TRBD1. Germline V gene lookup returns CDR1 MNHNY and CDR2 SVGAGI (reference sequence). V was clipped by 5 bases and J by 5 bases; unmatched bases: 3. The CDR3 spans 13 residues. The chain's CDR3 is CASSQGVHQPQHF. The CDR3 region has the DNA TGTGCCAGCAGTCAGGGGGTACATCAGCCCCAGCATTTT.

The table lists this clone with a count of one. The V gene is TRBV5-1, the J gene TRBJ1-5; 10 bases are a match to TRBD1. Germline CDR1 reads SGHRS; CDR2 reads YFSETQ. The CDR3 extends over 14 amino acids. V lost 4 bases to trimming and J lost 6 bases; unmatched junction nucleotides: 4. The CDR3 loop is CASSPDRGTQPQHF. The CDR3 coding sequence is TGCGCCAGCAGCCCGGACAGGGGGACTCAGCCCCAGCATTTT.

CDR3 sequence reads: CASSLVGAGGELFF. CDR3 sequence (DNA): TGTGCCAGCAGCTTAGTAGGGGCGGGCGGGGAGCTGTTTTTT. The J gene is TRBJ2-2, the V gene TRBV7-2; perhaps D is TRBD1 or TRBD2 (5 bases each). The CDR3 runs to 14 residues. V lost 1 base, J lost 7 bases, and 10 bases lay in between. Per germline, CDR1 SGHTA and CDR2 FQGNSA.

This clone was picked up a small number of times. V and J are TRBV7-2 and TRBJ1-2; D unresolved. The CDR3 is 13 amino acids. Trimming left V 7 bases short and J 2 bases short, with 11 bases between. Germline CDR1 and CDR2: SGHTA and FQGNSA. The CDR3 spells CASTTTENYGYTF. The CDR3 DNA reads TGTGCCAGCACGACAACCGAAAACTATGGCTACACCTTC.

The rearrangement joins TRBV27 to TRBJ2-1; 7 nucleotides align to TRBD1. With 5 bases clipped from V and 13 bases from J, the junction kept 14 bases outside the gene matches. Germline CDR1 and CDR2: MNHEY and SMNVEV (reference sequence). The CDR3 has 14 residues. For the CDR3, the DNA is TGTGCCAGCAGTGCCGAAATACAGGGGTCTAGACAGTTCTTC. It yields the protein CASSAEIQGSRQFF.

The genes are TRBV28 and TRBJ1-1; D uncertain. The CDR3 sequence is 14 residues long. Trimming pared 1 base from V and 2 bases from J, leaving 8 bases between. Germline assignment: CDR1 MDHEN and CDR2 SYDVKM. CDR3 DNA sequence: TGTGCCAGCAGTTTATTATCGGTAAACACTGAAGCTTTCTTT. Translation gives CASSLLSVNTEAFF.

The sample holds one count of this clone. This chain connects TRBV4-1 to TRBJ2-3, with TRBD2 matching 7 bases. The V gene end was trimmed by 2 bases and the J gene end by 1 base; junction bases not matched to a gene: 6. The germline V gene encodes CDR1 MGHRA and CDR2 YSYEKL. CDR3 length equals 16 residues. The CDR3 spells CASSQILAKGTDTQYF. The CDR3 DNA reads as TGCGCCAGCAGCCAAATACTAGCGAAAGGCACAGATACGCAGTATTTT.

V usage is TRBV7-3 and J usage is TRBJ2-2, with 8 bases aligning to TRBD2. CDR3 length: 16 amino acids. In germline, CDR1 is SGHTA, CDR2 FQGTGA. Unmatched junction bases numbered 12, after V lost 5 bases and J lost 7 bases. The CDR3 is CASSPGGGLVGGELFF. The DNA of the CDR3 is TGTGCCAGCAGCCCAGGCGGGGGGCTGGTTGGCGGGGAGCTGTTTTTT.

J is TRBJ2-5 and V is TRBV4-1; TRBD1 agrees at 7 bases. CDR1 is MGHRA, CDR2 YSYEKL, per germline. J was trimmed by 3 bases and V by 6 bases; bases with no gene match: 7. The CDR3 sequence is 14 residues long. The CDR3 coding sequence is TGCGCCAGCAGTACCGGGACAGTAAAAGAGACCCAGTACTTC. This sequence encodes CASSTGTVKETQYF.

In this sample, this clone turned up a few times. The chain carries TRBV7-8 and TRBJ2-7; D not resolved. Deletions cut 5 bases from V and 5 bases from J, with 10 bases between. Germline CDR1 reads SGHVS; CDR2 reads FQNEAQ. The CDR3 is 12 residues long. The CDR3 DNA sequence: TGTGCCAGCAGCCCCCGACTGAACGAGCAGTACTTC. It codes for CASSPRLNEQYF.

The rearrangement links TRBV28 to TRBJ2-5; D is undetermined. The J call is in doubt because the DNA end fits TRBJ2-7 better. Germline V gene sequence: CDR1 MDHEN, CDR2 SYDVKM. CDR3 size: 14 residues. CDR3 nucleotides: TGTGCCAGCAGTTTACCCGGGCTATTCTACGAGCAGTACTTC. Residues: CASSLPGLFYEQYF.

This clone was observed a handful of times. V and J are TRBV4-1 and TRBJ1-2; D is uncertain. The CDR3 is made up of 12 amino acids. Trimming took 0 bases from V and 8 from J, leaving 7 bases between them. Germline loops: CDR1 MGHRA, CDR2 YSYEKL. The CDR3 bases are TGCGCCAGCAGCCAAGAGGGATACGGCTACACCTTC. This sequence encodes CASSQEGYGYTF.

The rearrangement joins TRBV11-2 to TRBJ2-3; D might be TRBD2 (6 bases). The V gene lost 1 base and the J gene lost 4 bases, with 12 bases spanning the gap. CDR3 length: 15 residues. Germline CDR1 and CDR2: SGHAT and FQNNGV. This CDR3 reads CASSLAGVEADTQYF. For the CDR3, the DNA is TGTGCCAGCAGCTTAGCGGGGGTTGAGGCAGATACGCAGTATTTT.

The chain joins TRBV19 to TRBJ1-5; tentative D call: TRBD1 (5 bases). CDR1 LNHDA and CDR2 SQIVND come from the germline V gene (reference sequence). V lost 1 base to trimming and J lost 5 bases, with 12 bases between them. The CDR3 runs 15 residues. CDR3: CASSIVGQGDQPQHF. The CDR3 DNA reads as TGTGCCAGTAGTATAGTCGGGCAGGGCGATCAGCCCCAGCATTTT.

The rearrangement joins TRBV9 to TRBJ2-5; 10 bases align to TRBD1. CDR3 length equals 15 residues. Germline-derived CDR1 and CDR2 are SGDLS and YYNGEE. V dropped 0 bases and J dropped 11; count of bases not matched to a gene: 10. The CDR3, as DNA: TGTGCCAGCAGCGTAGGACAGGGGGCGCGCCGGGAGCAGTACTTC. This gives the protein CASSVGQGARREQYF.

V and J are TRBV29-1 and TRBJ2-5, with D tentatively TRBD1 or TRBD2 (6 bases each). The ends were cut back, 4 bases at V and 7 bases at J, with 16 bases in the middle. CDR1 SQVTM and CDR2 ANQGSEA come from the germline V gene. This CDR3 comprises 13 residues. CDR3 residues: CSVAYRDSGTQYF. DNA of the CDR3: TGCAGCGTTGCCTACAGGGACTCGGGGACCCAGTACTTC.

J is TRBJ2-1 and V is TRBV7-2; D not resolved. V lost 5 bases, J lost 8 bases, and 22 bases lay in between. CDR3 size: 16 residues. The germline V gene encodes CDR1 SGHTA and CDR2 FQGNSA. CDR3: CASSPETRWKEDEQFF. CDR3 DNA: TGTGCCAGCAGCCCGGAGACCAGGTGGAAAGAGGATGAGCAGTTCTTC.

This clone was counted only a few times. CDR3 in amino acids: CASSLRTVYQETQYF. As DNA, the CDR3 is TGTGCCAGCAGCCTCCGGACAGTCTACCAAGAGACCCAGTACTTC. The V call is TRBV7-3, the J call TRBJ2-5, with D perhaps matching TRBD1 (6 bases). Germline V CDR1 and CDR2: SGHTA, FQGTGA. V was clipped by 5 bases and J by 0 bases, with 13 bases between them. The CDR3 sequence is 15 residues long.

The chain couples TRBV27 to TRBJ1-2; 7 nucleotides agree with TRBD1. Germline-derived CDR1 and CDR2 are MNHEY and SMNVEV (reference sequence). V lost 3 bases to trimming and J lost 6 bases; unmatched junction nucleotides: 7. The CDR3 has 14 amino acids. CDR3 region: CASSLSRGSHGYTF. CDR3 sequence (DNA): TGTGCCAGCAGTTTGAGCAGGGGGTCTCATGGCTACACCTTC.

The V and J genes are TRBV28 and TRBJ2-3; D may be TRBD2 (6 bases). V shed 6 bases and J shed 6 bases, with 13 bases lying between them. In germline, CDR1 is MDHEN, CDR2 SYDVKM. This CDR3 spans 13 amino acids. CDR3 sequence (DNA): TGTGCCAGCAGGGCGCTAGCGTTTGATACGCAGTATTTT. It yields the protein CASRALAFDTQYF.

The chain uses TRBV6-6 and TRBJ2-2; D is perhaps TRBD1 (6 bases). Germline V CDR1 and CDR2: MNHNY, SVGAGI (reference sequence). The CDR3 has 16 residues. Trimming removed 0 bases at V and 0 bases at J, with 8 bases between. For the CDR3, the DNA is TGTGCCAGCAGTTACTCGGGACACTCGAACACCGGGGAGCTGTTTTTT. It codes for CASSYSGHSNTGELFF.